This T cell receptor (beta chain) was captured by sequencing in a study of early T cells in non-severe SARS-CoV-2 infection. Study-wide background: Bulk RNA isolated from unsorted whole blood underwent sequencing; chains were not paired.

MiXCR was run by TCRdb on the 5' RACE reads, yielding one entry per CDR3 protein. The sample holds 85,000 to 90,000 distinct CDR3 sequences, roughly 14% seen once. V was clipped by 0 bases and J by 6 bases; unmatched bases: 9. The CDR3 has 15 residues. Germline V gene data show CDR1 as SGDLS and CDR2 as YYNGEE. This clonotype was picked up a small number of times. As yet, its antigen is unknown. Study conclusions and caveats: CD4 and private specificities were missed by VDJdb matching, which favored anti-spike CD8 responses.

The sequence was collected from an adult who was a healthcare worker with PCR-confirmed SARS-CoV-2 infection or an uninfected control (not recorded which). The rearrangement links TRBV9 to TRBJ2-7; 7 bases fit TRBD1. Sequenced sample: whole blood. The CDR3 is CASSVGQQGHGEQYF. CDR3 nucleotides: TGTGCCAGCAGCGTAGGCCAACAGGGGCATGGCGAGCAGTACTTC.